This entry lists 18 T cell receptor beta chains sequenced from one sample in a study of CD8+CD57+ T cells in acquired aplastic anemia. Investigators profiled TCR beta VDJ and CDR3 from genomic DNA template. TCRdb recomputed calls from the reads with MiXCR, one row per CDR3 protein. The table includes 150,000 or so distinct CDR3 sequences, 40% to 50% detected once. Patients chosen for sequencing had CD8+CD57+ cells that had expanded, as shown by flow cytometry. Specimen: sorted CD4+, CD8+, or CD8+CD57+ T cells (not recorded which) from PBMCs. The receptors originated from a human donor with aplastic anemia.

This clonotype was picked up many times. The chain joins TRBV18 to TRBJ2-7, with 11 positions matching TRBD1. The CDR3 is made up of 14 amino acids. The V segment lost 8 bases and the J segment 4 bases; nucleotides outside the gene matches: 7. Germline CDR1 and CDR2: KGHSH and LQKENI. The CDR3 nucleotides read TGTGCCAGCAGCCCCGGACAGGGGGCATACGAGCAGTACTTC. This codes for CASSPGQGAYEQYF.

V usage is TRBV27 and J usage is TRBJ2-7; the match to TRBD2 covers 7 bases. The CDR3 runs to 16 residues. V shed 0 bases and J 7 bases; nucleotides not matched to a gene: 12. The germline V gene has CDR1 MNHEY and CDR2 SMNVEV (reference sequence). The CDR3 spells CASSLSRAGSDKEQYF. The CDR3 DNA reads TGTGCCAGCAGTTTATCCCGAGCGGGATCCGATAAGGAGCAGTACTTC.

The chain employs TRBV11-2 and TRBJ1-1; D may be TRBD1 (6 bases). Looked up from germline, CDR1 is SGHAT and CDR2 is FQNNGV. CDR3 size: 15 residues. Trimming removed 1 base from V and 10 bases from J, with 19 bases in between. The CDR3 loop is CASSLARGGASGAFF. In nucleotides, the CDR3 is TGTGCCAGCAGCTTAGCCCGGGGGGGGGCCAGTGGAGCTTTCTTT.

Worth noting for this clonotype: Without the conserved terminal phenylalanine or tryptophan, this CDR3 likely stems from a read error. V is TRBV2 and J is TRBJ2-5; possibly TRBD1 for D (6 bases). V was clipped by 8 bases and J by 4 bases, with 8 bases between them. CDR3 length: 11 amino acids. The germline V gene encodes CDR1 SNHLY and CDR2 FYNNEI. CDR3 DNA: TGTGCCAGCTCAGGGGCAGAGACCCAGTACTCC. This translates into CASSGAETQYS.

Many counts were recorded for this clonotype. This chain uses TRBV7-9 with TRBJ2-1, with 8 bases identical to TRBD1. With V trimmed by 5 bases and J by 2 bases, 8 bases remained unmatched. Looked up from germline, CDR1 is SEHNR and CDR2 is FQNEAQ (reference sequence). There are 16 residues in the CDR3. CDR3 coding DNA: TGTGCCAGCAGCCTCACAGGGGGTTTGACCTACAATGAGCAGTTCTTC. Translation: CASSLTGGLTYNEQFF.

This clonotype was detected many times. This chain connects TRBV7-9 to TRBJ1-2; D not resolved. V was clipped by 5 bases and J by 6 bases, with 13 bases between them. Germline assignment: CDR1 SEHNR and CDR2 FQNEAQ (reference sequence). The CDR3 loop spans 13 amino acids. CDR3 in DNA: TGTGCCAGCAGCCCCCCCGAGCAGGATGGCTACACCTTC. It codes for CASSPPEQDGYTF.

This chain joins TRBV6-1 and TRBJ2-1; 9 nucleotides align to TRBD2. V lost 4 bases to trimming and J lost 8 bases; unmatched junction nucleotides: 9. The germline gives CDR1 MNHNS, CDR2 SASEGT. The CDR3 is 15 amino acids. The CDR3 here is CASSAGGGGSDEQFF. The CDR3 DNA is TGTGCCAGCAGTGCCGGCGGGGGGGGCTCGGATGAGCAGTTCTTC.

CDR3 nucleotide sequence: TGCAGTGCTAGAACGACACCAGGGCCCCTCCACTTT. This gives the protein CSARTTPGPLHF. V usage is TRBV20-1 and J usage is TRBJ1-6, with a tentative D call TRBD1 (5 bases). Trimming stripped 2 bases from V and 13 bases from J, with 12 bases between. The CDR3 covers 12 residues. Germline V gene data show CDR1 as DFQATT and CDR2 as SNEGSKA (reference sequence).

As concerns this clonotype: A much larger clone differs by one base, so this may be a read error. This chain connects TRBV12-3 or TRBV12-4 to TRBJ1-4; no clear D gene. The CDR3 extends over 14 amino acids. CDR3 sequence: CASSPRGSNERLFF. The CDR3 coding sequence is TGTGCCAGCAGCCCCCGTGGGTCCAATGAAAGACTGTTTTTT.

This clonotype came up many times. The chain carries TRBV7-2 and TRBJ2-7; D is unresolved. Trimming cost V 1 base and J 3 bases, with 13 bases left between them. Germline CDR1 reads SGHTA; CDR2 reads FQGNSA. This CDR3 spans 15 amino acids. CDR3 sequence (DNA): TGTGCCAGCAGCTTAGACCTCAGCCTAAACTACGAGCAGTACTTC. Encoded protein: CASSLDLSLNYEQYF.

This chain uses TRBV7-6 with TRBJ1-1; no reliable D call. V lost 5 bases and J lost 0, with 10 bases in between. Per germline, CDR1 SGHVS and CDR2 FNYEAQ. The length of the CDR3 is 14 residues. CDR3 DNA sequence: TGTGCCAGCAGCCCCGGCAGGCTGAACACTGAAGCTTTCTTT. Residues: CASSPGRLNTEAFF.

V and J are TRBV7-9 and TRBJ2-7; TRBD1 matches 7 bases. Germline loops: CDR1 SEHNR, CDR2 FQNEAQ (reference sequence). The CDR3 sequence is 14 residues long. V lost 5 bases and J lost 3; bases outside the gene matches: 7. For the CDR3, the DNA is TGTGCCAGCAGCCCCGCAGGGGGATACTACGAGCAGTACTTC. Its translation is CASSPAGGYYEQYF.

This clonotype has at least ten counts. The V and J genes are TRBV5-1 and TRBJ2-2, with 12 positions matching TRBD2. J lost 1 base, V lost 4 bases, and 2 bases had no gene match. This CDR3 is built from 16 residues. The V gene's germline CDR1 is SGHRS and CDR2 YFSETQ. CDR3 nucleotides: TGCGCCAGCAGCGTGGGACTAGCGGGGAACACCGGGGAGCTGTTTTTT. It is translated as CASSVGLAGNTGELFF.

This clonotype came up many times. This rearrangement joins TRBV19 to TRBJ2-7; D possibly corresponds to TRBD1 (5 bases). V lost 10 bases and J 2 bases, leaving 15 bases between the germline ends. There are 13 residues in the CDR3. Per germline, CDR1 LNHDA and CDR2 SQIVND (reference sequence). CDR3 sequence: CATSPGLTYEQYF. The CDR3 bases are TGTGCCACCTCGCCAGGGCTAACCTACGAGCAGTACTTC.

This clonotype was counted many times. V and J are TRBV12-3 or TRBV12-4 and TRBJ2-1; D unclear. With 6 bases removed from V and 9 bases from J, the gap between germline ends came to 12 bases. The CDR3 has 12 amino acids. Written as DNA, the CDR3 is TGTGCCAGCAGCCTAAGGTCGGTTGAGCAGTTCTTC. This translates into CASSLRSVEQFF.

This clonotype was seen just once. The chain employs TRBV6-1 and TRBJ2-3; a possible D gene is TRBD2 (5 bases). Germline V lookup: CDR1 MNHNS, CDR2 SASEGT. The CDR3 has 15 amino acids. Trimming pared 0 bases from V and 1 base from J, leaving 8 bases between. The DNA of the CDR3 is TGTGCCAGCAGTGAAGCACTAGGCGGCACAGATACGCAGTATTTT. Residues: CASSEALGGTDTQYF.

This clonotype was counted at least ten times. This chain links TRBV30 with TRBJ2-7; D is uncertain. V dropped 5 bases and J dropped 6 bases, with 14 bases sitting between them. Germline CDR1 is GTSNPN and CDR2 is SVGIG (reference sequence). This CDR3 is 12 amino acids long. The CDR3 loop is CAWSMTMPEQYF. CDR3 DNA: TGTGCCTGGTCTATGACAATGCCCGAGCAGTACTTC.

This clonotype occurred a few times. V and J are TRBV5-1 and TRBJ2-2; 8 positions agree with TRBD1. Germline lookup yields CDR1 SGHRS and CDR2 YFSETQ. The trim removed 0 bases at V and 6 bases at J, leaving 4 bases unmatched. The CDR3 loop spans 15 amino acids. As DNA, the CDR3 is TGCGCCAGCAGCTTGGGGGACAGGAGTTCCGGGGAGCTGTTTTTT. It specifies CASSLGDRSSGELFF.